Given below is one T cell receptor (beta chain) in context. What it binds is unknown. Trimming cost V 7 bases and J 0 bases, with 7 bases left between them. CDR1 and CDR2 from the germline V gene are SNHLY and FYNNEI. The CDR3 runs 13 residues. TCRdb's table, derived via immunoSEQ multiplex PCR, lists solely in-frame clones and lacks some. The data show about 250,000 clones, about 88% seen once. The sample originates from a study of cytomegalovirus exposure and HLA in healthy donors. Study-wide points: Most TCR sequences were rare, but some public TCRs occurred in many donors. The investigators catalogued 180 or so TCR beta chains as cytomegalovirus-associated.

The V and J genes are TRBV2 and TRBJ1-5; D remains ambiguous. The TCR sequence derives from a man younger than 35 in good health and CMV-seropositive. The sample taken for sequencing was PBMCs. CDR3 loop: CASTRYSNQPQHF. The CDR3 bases are TGTGCCAGCACCAGATATAGCAATCAGCCCCAGCATTTT. Together with reference TRBV2 and TRBJ1-5, the CDR3 gives the full variable domain: EPEVTQTPSHQVTQMGQEVILRCVPISNHLYFYWYRQILGQKVEFLVSFYNNEISEKSEIFDDQFSVERPDGSNFTLKIRSTKLEDSAMYFCASTRYSNQPQHFGDGTRLSIL.